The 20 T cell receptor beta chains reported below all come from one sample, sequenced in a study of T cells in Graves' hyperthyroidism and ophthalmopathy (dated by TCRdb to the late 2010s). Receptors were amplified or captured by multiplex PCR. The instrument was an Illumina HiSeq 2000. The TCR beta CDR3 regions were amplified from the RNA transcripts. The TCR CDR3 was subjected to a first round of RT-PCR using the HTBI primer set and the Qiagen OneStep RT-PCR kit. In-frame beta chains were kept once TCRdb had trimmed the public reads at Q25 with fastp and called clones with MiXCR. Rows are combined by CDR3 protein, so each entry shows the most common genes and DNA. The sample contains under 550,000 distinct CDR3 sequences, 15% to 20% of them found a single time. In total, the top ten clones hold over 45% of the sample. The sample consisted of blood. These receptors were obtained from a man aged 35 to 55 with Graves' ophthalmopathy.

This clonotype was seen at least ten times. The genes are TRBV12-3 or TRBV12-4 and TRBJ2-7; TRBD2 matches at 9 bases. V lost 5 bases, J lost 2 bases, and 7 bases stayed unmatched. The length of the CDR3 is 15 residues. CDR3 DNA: TGTGCCAGCAGTGGTTTGCCTAGCGGGACCTACGAGCAGTACTTC. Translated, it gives CASSGLPSGTYEQYF.

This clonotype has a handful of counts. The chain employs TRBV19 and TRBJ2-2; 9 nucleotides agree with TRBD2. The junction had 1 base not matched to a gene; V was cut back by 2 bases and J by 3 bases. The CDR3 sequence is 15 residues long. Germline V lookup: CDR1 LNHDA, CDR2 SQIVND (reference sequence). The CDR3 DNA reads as TGTGCCAGTAGTATACTAGCGGGGTACACCGGGGAGCTGTTTTTT. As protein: CASSILAGYTGELFF. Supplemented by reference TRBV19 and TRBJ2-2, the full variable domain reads DGGITQSPKYLFRKEGQNVTLSCEQNLNHDAMYWYRQDPGQGLRLIYYSQIVNDFQKGDIAEGYSVSREKKESFPLTVTSAQKNPTAFYLCASSILAGYTGELFFGEGSRLTVL.

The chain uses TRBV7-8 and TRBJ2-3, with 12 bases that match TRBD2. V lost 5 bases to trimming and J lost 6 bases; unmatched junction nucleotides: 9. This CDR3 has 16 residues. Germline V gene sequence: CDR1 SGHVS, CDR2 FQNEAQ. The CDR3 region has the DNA TGTGCCAGCAGCGCCCGACTAGCGGGAGAACGTGATACGCAGTATTTT. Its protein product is CASSARLAGERDTQYF. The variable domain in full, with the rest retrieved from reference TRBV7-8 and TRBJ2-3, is GAGVSQSPRYKVAKRGQDVALRCDPISGHVSLFWYQQALGQGPEFLTYFQNEAQLDKSGLPSDRFFAERPEGSVSTLKIQRTQQEDSAVYLCASSARLAGERDTQYFGPGTRLTVL.

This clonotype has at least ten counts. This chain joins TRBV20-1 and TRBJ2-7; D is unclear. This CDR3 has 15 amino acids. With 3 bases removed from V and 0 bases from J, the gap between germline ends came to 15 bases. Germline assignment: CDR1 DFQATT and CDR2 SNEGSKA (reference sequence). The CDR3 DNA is TGCAGTGCTAGGGCCTTAGGACCGAGCTCCTACGAGCAGTACTTC. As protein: CSARALGPSSYEQYF.

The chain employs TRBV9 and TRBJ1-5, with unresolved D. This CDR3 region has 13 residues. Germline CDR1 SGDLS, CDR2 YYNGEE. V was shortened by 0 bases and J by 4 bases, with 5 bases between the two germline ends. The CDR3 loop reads CASSVAENQPQHF. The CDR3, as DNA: TGTGCCAGCAGCGTAGCCGAGAATCAGCCCCAGCATTTT.

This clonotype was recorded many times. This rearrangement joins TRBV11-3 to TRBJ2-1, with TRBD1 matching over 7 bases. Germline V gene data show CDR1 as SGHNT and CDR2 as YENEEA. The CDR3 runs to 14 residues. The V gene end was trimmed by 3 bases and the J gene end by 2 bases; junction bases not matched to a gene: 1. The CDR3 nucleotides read TGTGCCAGCAGCTTCGGGACAGCCTACAATGAGCAGTTCTTC. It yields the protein CASSFGTAYNEQFF.

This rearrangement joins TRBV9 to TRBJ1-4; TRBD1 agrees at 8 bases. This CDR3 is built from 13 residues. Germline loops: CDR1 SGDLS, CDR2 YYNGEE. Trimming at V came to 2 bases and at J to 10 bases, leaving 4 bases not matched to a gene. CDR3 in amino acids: CASSVGDRGKLFF. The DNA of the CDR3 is TGTGCCAGCAGCGTTGGTGACAGGGGAAAACTGTTTTTT.

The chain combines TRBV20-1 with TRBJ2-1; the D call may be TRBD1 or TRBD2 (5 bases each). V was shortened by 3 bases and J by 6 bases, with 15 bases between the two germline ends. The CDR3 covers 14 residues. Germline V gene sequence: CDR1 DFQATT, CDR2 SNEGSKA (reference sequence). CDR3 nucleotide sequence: TGCAGTGCTAGGGGGCGAGGGGCGGTCAATGAGCAGTTCTTC. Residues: CSARGRGAVNEQFF.

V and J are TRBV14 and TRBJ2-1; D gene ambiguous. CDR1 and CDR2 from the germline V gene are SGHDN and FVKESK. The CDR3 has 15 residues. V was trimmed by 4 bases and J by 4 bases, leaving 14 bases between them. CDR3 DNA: TGTGCCAGCAGCCCCCGGGCAGTTTCATACAATGAGCAGTTCTTC. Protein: CASSPRAVSYNEQFF.

The chain's CDR3 is CASNDGHNANTEAFF. The CDR3, as DNA: TGTGCCAGCAACGACGGACACAACGCGAACACTGAAGCTTTCTTT. The genes are TRBV6-2 or TRBV6-3 and TRBJ1-1; tentatively, D is TRBD1 (5 bases). V was pared by 7 bases and J by 1 base, with 16 bases between. The CDR3 covers 15 residues. Germline lookup yields CDR1 MNHEY and CDR2 SVGEGT.

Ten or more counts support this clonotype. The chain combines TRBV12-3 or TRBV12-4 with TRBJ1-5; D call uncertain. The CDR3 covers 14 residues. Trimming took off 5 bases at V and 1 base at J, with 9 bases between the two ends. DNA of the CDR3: TGTGCCAGCAGTCCCGCCATAAGCAATCAGCCCCAGCATTTT. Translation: CASSPAISNQPQHF.

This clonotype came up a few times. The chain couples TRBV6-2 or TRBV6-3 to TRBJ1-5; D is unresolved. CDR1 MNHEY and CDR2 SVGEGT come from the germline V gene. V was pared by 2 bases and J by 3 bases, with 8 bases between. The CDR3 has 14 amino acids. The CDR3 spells CASSYPGSNQPQHF. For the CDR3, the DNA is TGTGCCAGCAGTTACCCAGGCTCCAATCAGCCCCAGCATTTT.

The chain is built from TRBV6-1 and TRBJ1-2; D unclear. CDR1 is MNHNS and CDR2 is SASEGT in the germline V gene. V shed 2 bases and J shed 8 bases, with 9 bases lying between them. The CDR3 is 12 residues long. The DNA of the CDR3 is TGTGCCAGCAGTGAAAGGTCGGGAGGCTACACCTTC. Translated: CASSERSGGYTF.

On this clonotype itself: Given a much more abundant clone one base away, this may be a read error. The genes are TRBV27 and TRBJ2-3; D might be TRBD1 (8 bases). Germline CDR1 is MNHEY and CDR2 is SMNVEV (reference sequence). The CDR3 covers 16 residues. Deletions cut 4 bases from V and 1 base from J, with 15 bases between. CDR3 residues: CASSSQGGLGTDTQYF. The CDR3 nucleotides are TGTGCCAGCAGTTCACAGGGGGGGCTCGGCACAGATACGCAGTATTTT.

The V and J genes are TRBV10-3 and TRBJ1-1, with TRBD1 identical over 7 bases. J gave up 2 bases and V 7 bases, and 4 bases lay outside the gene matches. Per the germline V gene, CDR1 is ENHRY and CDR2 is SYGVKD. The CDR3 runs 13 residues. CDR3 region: CAITGTANTEAFF. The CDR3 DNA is TGTGCCATCACGGGGACAGCAAACACTGAAGCTTTCTTT.

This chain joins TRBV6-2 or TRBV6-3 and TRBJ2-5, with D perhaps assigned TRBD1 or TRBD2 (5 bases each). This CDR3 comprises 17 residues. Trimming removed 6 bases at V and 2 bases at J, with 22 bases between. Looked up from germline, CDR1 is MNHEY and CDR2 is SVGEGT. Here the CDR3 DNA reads TGTGCCAGCAGCCTGGTAGGGGCCGAGGGGAATCAAGAGACCCAGTACTTC. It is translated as CASSLVGAEGNQETQYF.

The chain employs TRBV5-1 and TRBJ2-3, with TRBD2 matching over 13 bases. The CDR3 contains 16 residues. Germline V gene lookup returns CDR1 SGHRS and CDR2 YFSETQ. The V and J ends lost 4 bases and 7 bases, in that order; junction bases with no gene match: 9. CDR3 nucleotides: TGCGCCAGCAGCCCGGGCACTAGCGGGGGGGCCTATACGCAGTATTTT. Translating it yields CASSPGTSGGAYTQYF.

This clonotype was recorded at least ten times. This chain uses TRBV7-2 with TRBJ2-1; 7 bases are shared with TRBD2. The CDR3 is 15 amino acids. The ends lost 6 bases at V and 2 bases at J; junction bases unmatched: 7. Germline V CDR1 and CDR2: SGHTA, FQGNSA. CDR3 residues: CASRIGGSTYNEQFF. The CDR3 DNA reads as TGTGCCAGCAGGATCGGCGGGAGCACCTACAATGAGCAGTTCTTC.

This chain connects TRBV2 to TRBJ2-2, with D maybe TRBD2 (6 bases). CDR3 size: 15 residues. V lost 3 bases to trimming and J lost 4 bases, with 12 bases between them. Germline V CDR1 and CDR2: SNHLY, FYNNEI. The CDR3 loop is CASSEGGRSTGELFF. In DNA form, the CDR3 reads TGTGCCAGCAGTGAGGGGGGTCGGAGCACCGGGGAGCTGTTTTTT.

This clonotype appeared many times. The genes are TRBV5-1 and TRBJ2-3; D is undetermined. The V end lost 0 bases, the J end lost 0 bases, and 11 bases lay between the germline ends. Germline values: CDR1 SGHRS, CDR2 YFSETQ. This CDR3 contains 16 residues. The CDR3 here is CASSLASVTSTDTQYF. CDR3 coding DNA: TGCGCCAGCAGCTTGGCCTCTGTTACTAGCACAGATACGCAGTATTTT.